Listed below are T cell receptor beta chains from one sample, sequenced in a study of response to subunit inactivated influenza vaccine. TCRdb independently ran MiXCR on the RT-PCR reads; one entry per CDR3 protein. The sample yields fewer than 350,000 distinct CDR3 sequences, 21% seen once. Here the sequenced sample was PBMCs from blood, taken less than 22 months after vaccination. The origin of the receptors is a man aged 50 to 75 who received an inactivated influenza vaccine. Both conserved end residues are part of each CDR3. The D gene is left open where the match is weak. Part of the rows lack a size; the others show once, few, many or a class for expanded clones.

J gene: TRBJ1-2
clone size: few
V gene: TRBV7-2
D gene: TRBD1
CDR3 length: 15
CDR3 DNA: TGTGCCAGCAGCGGAGGAGCGACAGGGGGCTATGGCTACACCTTC
CDR3 protein: CASSGGATGGYGYTF

J gene: TRBJ2-1
clone size: -
V gene: TRBV3-1
D gene: -
CDR3 length: 13
CDR3 DNA: TGTGCCAGCAGCCAAGATCTTAACCAGGGGCGGTTCTTC
CDR3 protein: CASSQDLNQGRFF

J gene: TRBJ2-1
clone size: few
V gene: TRBV11-2
D gene: TRBD2
CDR3 length: 21
CDR3 DNA: TGTGCCAGCAGCTTAGTGTCTGTTAATTTACTAAGCGGGAGAGAAAGGAATGAGCAGTTCTTC
CDR3 protein: CASSLVSVNLLSGRERNEQFF

J gene: TRBJ1-5
clone size: many
V gene: TRBV6-2/TRBV6-3
D gene: -
CDR3 length: 15
CDR3 DNA: TGTGCCAGCAGTTACGAGGGACCGGGAAATCAGCCCCAGCATTTT
CDR3 protein: CASSYEGPGNQPQHF

J gene: TRBJ2-7
clone size: -
V gene: TRBV7-9
D gene: -
CDR3 length: 16
CDR3 DNA: TGTGCCAGCAGCAGCCGTGATACTGGCCTTGGGGGGGAGCAGTACTTC
CDR3 protein: CASSSRDTGLGGEQYF

J gene: TRBJ2-3
clone size: -
V gene: TRBV19
D gene: -
CDR3 length: 14
CDR3 DNA: TGTGCCAGTAGTTATCCGGGAGCACCAGATACGCAGTATTTT
CDR3 protein: CASSYPGAPDTQYF

J gene: TRBJ1-5
clone size: -
V gene: TRBV20-1
D gene: TRBD1
CDR3 length: 15
CDR3 DNA: TGCAGTGCCACAGACAGGGCAGTGGGCAATCAGCCCCAGCATTTT
CDR3 protein: CSATDRAVGNQPQHF

J gene: TRBJ2-3
clone size: -
V gene: TRBV7-8
D gene: -
CDR3 length: 18
CDR3 DNA: TGTGCCAGCAGCCCTGTTTTAGCCGGGACAACTAGCACAGATACGCAGTATTTT
CDR3 protein: CASSPVLAGTTSTDTQYF

J gene: TRBJ1-1
clone size: few
V gene: TRBV29-1
D gene: -
CDR3 length: 13
CDR3 DNA: TGCAGCGTTACTGGACAGATGAACACTGAAGCTTTCTTT
CDR3 protein: CSVTGQMNTEAFF

J gene: TRBJ1-2
clone size: few
V gene: TRBV29-1
D gene: -
CDR3 length: 11
CDR3 DNA: TGCAGCGTTGAGTTGGGTACTGGCTACACCTTC
CDR3 protein: CSVELGTGYTF

J gene: TRBJ1-1
clone size: many
V gene: TRBV7-8
D gene: -
CDR3 length: 12
CDR3 DNA: TGTGCCAGCGGGCCAGTTAACACTGAAGCTTTCTTT
CDR3 protein: CASGPVNTEAFF

J gene: TRBJ2-1
clone size: few
V gene: TRBV7-9
D gene: TRBD2
CDR3 length: 17
CDR3 DNA: TGTGCCAGCAGCTTCACTGGGACTAGCGGCTCCTACAATGAGCAGTTCTTC
CDR3 protein: CASSFTGTSGSYNEQFF

J gene: TRBJ1-5
clone size: few
V gene: TRBV27
D gene: TRBD1
CDR3 length: 15
CDR3 DNA: TGTGCCAGCAGGCCCGGGACAGGGGGCAATCAGCCCCAGCATTTT
CDR3 protein: CASRPGTGGNQPQHF

J gene: TRBJ1-6
clone size: few
V gene: TRBV5-1
D gene: -
CDR3 length: 15
CDR3 DNA: TGCGCCAGCAGCGTGAGGGGAACGAATAATTCACCCCTCCACTTT
CDR3 protein: CASSVRGTNNSPLHF

J gene: TRBJ2-2
clone size: few
V gene: TRBV7-7
D gene: TRBD1
CDR3 length: 14
CDR3 DNA: TGTGCCAGCAGCTTAGAACAGGGGGCCGGGGAGCTGTTTTTT
CDR3 protein: CASSLEQGAGELFF

J gene: TRBJ1-4
clone size: many
V gene: TRBV6-1
D gene: TRBD1
CDR3 length: 16
CDR3 DNA: TGTGCCAGCTTCGGGGACAGGGCACCAACTAATGAAAAACTGTTTTTT
CDR3 protein: CASFGDRAPTNEKLFF

J gene: TRBJ2-4
clone size: few
V gene: TRBV7-8
D gene: -
CDR3 length: 16
CDR3 DNA: TGTGCCAGCAGCTTAGGATCGTTACTTGGCAAAAACATTCAGTACTTC
CDR3 protein: CASSLGSLLGKNIQYF

J gene: TRBJ1-1
clone size: -
V gene: TRBV7-2
D gene: TRBD1
CDR3 length: 15
CDR3 DNA: TGTGCCAGCAGCTTAGAAACAGGGGGCTTAACTGAAGCTTTCTTT
CDR3 protein: CASSLETGGLTEAFF

J gene: TRBJ1-2
clone size: -
V gene: TRBV10-3
D gene: -
CDR3 length: 13
CDR3 DNA: TGTGCCATCAAGCCAGACACTAACTATGGCTACACCTTC
CDR3 protein: CAIKPDTNYGYTF

J gene: TRBJ1-2
clone size: many
V gene: TRBV2
D gene: TRBD1
CDR3 length: 14
CDR3 DNA: TGTGCCAGCAGCGGACAGGGGGCGGGTTATGGCTACACCTTC
CDR3 protein: CASSGQGAGYGYTF

J gene: TRBJ2-2
clone size: -
V gene: TRBV12-3/TRBV12-4
D gene: TRBD2
CDR3 length: 18
CDR3 DNA: TGTGCCAGCAGTCCACCCCGGCTAGCGGGGGCGGGCACCGGGGAGCTGTTTTTT
CDR3 protein: CASSPPRLAGAGTGELFF

J gene: TRBJ1-2
clone size: few
V gene: TRBV29-1
D gene: -
CDR3 length: 13
CDR3 DNA: TGCAGCGTTTTTTCGCCTACTAACTATGGCTACACCTTC
CDR3 protein: CSVFSPTNYGYTF

J gene: TRBJ1-2
clone size: -
V gene: TRBV10-2
D gene: -
CDR3 length: 14
CDR3 DNA: TGCGCCAGCAGTGACTCCGGGGGGCTGTATGGCTACACCTTC
CDR3 protein: CASSDSGGLYGYTF

J gene: TRBJ1-2
clone size: few
V gene: TRBV15
D gene: -
CDR3 length: 11
CDR3 DNA: TGTGCCACTCAAAACAGCTATGGCTACACCTTC
CDR3 protein: CATQNSYGYTF

J gene: TRBJ1-1
clone size: few
V gene: TRBV27
D gene: -
CDR3 length: 15
CDR3 DNA: TGTGCCAGCAGTTTATCAGTGCGCGGGCTCACTGAAGCTTTCTTT
CDR3 protein: CASSLSVRGLTEAFF

J gene: TRBJ2-1
clone size: -
V gene: TRBV28
D gene: TRBD2
CDR3 length: 16
CDR3 DNA: TGTGCCAGCAGCGGGACTAGCGGGGGGGTAATTAATGAGCAGTTCTTC
CDR3 protein: CASSGTSGGVINEQFF

J gene: TRBJ1-5
clone size: many
V gene: TRBV29-1
D gene: TRBD1
CDR3 length: 14
CDR3 DNA: TGCAGCGCGATCCCGGGACAGGGGGCTCAGCCCCAGCATTTT
CDR3 protein: CSAIPGQGAQPQHF

J gene: TRBJ2-1
clone size: few
V gene: TRBV5-1
D gene: -
CDR3 length: 15
CDR3 DNA: TGCGCCAGCAGCTTGGACGGGAGTAAGTACAATGAGCAGTTCTTC
CDR3 protein: CASSLDGSKYNEQFF

J gene: TRBJ1-2
clone size: -
V gene: TRBV19
D gene: -
CDR3 length: 13
CDR3 DNA: TGTGCCAGTAGGTCCGGAGAGAGCTATGGCTACACCTTC
CDR3 protein: CASRSGESYGYTF

J gene: TRBJ2-1
clone size: -
V gene: TRBV29-1
D gene: -
CDR3 length: 13
CDR3 DNA: TGCAGCGTTGTCTTTGACCGACCCCATGAGCAGTTCTTC
CDR3 protein: CSVVFDRPHEQFF

J gene: TRBJ1-1
clone size: -
V gene: TRBV12-3/TRBV12-4
D gene: -
CDR3 length: 13
CDR3 DNA: TGTGCCAGCAGTCTACAGGGCTTCGATGAAGCTTTCTTT
CDR3 protein: CASSLQGFDEAFF

J gene: TRBJ2-1
clone size: -
V gene: TRBV20-1
D gene: TRBD2
CDR3 length: 19
CDR3 DNA: TGCAGTGCTCACAGCGGGAGGGCCCCCGGGCCAAACAGTTCCAATGAGCAGTTCTTC
CDR3 protein: CSAHSGRAPGPNSSNEQFF

J gene: TRBJ1-2
clone size: few
V gene: TRBV20-1
D gene: -
CDR3 length: 12
CDR3 DNA: TGCAGTGCGGGAGACTTCCTAAGGGGCTACACCTTC
CDR3 protein: CSAGDFLRGYTF

J gene: TRBJ1-2
clone size: few
V gene: TRBV20-1
D gene: -
CDR3 length: 13
CDR3 DNA: TGCAGTGCCCCTACGTCGGACAGACAAGGCTACACCTTC
CDR3 protein: CSAPTSDRQGYTF

J gene: TRBJ1-4
clone size: many
V gene: TRBV10-1
D gene: -
CDR3 length: 13
CDR3 DNA: TGCGCCAGCAGTGCGGGGAAGAATGAAAAACTGTTTTTT
CDR3 protein: CASSAGKNEKLFF

J gene: TRBJ1-4
clone size: few
V gene: TRBV12-3/TRBV12-4
D gene: -
CDR3 length: 14
CDR3 DNA: TGTGCCAGCAGTTTAGCTGGTGCTAATGAAAAACTGTTTTTT
CDR3 protein: CASSLAGANEKLFF

J gene: TRBJ2-3
clone size: few
V gene: TRBV4-3
D gene: -
CDR3 length: 12
CDR3 DNA: TGCGCCAGCAGCCACGGGAGCGATACGCAGTATTTT
CDR3 protein: CASSHGSDTQYF

J gene: TRBJ2-1
clone size: -
V gene: TRBV5-6
D gene: -
CDR3 length: 15
CDR3 DNA: TGTGCCAGCAGCTTTCCGGGGGCCGGGTACAATGAGCAGTTCTTC
CDR3 protein: CASSFPGAGYNEQFF

J gene: TRBJ1-1
clone size: -
V gene: TRBV12-3/TRBV12-4
D gene: -
CDR3 length: 17
CDR3 DNA: TGTGCCAGCAGTCCACGAACAGGGATAGGAGGGAACACTGAAGCTTTCTTT
CDR3 protein: CASSPRTGIGGNTEAFF

J gene: TRBJ2-7
clone size: -
V gene: TRBV12-3/TRBV12-4
D gene: -
CDR3 length: 13
CDR3 DNA: TGTGCCAGCAGTTTTGGCAGGGCCTACGAGCAGTACTTC
CDR3 protein: CASSFGRAYEQYF

J gene: TRBJ1-1
clone size: few
V gene: TRBV28
D gene: -
CDR3 length: 15
CDR3 DNA: TGTGCCAGCAGTTTATCGGCGGGGGGAACCACTGAAGCTTTCTTT
CDR3 protein: CASSLSAGGTTEAFF

J gene: TRBJ1-2
clone size: few
V gene: TRBV4-3
D gene: -
CDR3 length: 15
CDR3 DNA: TGCGCCAGCAGCCAAGGTAACAGGGACGACTATGGCTACACCTTC
CDR3 protein: CASSQGNRDDYGYTF

J gene: TRBJ1-5
clone size: few
V gene: TRBV28
D gene: -
CDR3 length: 16
CDR3 DNA: TGTGCCAGCAGTTTAAATTCAGGGCTTAGCAATCAGCCCCAGCATTTT
CDR3 protein: CASSLNSGLSNQPQHF

J gene: TRBJ2-2
clone size: -
V gene: TRBV15
D gene: TRBD2
CDR3 length: 16
CDR3 DNA: TGTGCCACCAGTGGTGCGGCGGGGGTAGGTGCCGGGGAGCTGTTTTTT
CDR3 protein: CATSGAAGVGAGELFF

J gene: TRBJ1-5
clone size: few
V gene: TRBV28
D gene: TRBD1
CDR3 length: 16
CDR3 DNA: TGTGCCAGCAGCTCGGACAGGAGGGTAGGCAATCAGCCCCAGCATTTT
CDR3 protein: CASSSDRRVGNQPQHF

J gene: TRBJ1-1
clone size: few
V gene: TRBV18
D gene: -
CDR3 length: 15
CDR3 DNA: TGTGCCAGCTCACCCAATAAGGGGCATATCCCTGAAGCTTTCTTT
CDR3 protein: CASSPNKGHIPEAFF

J gene: TRBJ1-1
clone size: many
V gene: TRBV20-1
D gene: -
CDR3 length: 16
CDR3 DNA: TGCAGTGCTAGAGATCTGGGGGACGGAGGCGACACTGAAGCTTTCTTT
CDR3 protein: CSARDLGDGGDTEAFF

J gene: TRBJ1-5
clone size: few
V gene: TRBV6-2/TRBV6-3
D gene: -
CDR3 length: 17
CDR3 DNA: TGTGCCAGCAGTTCTCGGAGGAGTCAACTTAGGGGTCAGCCCCAGCATTTT
CDR3 protein: CASSSRRSQLRGQPQHF

J gene: TRBJ2-5
clone size: few
V gene: TRBV11-2
D gene: -
CDR3 length: 12
CDR3 DNA: TGTGCCAGCAACGAGGGGTCGGAGACCCAGTACTTC
CDR3 protein: CASNEGSETQYF

J gene: TRBJ1-5
clone size: few
V gene: TRBV20-1
D gene: -
CDR3 length: 14
CDR3 DNA: TGCAGTGCTAGTCGAGTTTATAGCAATCAGCCCCAGCATTTT
CDR3 protein: CSASRVYSNQPQHF

J gene: TRBJ1-1
clone size: -
V gene: TRBV13
D gene: -
CDR3 length: 13
CDR3 DNA: TGTGCCAGCAGCCCGGACAGAATTAATGAAGCTTTCTTT
CDR3 protein: CASSPDRINEAFF